A few counts support the clone carrying this T cell receptor (beta chain). Antigen specificity is unknown. The second PCR ran about 7 to 12 cycles with a sample-barcoded 5' primer and J-beta primers. The template-switch adaptor was a 5' adaptor with 12 random nucleotides. It tagged each cDNA molecule. TCRdb passed the 5' RACE reads through MiXCR, listing each CDR3 protein once. Of roughly 1,500,000 distinct CDR3 sequences detected, about 31% appear once; the ten largest clones hold approximately 10%. The record originates from a study of blood T cells in healthy people across ages. CDR1 and CDR2 from the germline V gene are SGHTA and FQGNSA. V lost 5 bases and J 4 bases, leaving 14 bases between the germline ends. This CDR3 spans 14 amino acids. Regarding the study as a whole: Expanded clonotype changes were possibly confounded by unknown donor CMV status. It was found that TCR beta diversity correlated strongly with the percentage of naive T cells.

This TCR was sampled from a woman in her 30s in good health. The sequenced sample consisted of blood. V usage is TRBV7-2 and J usage is TRBJ1-1, with a weak D call TRBD1 (6 bases). As DNA, the CDR3 is TGTGCCAGCAGCCCAGGCGGGACACTCACTGAAGCTTTCTTT. Translated, it gives CASSPGGTLTEAFF.